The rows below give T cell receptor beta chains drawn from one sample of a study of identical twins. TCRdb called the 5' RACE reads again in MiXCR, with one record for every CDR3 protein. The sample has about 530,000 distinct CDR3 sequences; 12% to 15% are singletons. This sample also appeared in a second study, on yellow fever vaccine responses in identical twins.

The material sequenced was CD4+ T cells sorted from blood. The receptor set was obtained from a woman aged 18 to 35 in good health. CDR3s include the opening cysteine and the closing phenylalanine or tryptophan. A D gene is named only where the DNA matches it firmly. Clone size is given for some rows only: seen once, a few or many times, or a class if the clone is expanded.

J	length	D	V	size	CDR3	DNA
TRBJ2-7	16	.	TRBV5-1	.	CASSLNTGTSSYEQYF	TGCGCCAGCAGCTTAAACACCGGGACCAGCTCCTACGAGCAGTACTTC
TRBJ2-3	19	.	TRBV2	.	CTLCSLGAGANSYADTQYF	TGTACCCTCTGTTCCCTCGGGGCGGGGGCGAATTCTTACGCAGATACGCAGTATTTT
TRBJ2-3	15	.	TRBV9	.	CASSVTRLSTDTQYF	TGTGCCAGCAGCGTCACGCGTCTCAGCACAGATACGCAGTATTTT
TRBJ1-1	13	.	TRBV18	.	CASSPRENTEAFF	TGTGCCAGCAGCCCTCGGGAAAACACTGAAGCTTTCTTT
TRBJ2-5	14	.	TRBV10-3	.	CAISLDSIQETQYF	TGTGCCATCAGTCTTGACAGCATACAAGAGACCCAGTACTTC
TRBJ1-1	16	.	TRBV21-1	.	CASSKGNWTRDTEAFF	TGTGCCAGCAGCAAAGGAAATTGGACGAGGGACACTGAAGCTTTCTTT
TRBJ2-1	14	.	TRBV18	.	CASSPYPRGGEQFF	TGTGCCAGCTCACCGTACCCCCGAGGTGGTGAGCAGTTCTTC
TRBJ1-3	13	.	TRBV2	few	CASAGSPGNTIYF	TGTGCCAGCGCGGGCAGCCCTGGAAACACCATATATTTT
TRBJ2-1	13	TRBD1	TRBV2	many	CASGLTGFDEQFF	TGTGCCAGCGGATTGACAGGGTTCGATGAGCAGTTCTTC
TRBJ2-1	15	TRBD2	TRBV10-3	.	CAISDRTSSYNEQFF	TGTGCCATCAGTGATCGGACTAGCTCCTACAATGAGCAGTTCTTC
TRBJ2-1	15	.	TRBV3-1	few	CASSLRDSTYNEQFF	TGTGCCAGCAGCCTCCGGGACTCCACCTACAATGAGCAGTTCTTC
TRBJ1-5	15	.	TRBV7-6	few	CASSLAPNSNQPQHF	TGTGCCAGCAGCTTAGCGCCTAATAGCAATCAGCCCCAGCATTTT
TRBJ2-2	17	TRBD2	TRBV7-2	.	CASSLLGGNTGTGELFF	TGTGCCAGCAGCTTACTGGGGGGGAACACCGGGACCGGGGAGCTGTTTTTT
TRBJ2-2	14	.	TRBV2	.	CASIGQANTGELFF	TGTGCCAGCATAGGGCAAGCGAACACCGGGGAGCTGTTTTTT
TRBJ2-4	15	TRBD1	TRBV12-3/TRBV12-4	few	CASSLTGVGKNIQYF	TGTGCCAGCAGTTTAACAGGGGTGGGCAAAAACATTCAGTACTTC
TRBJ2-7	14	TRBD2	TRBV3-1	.	CASSLSGSNYEQYF	TGTGCCAGCAGCCTTAGCGGGAGCAACTACGAGCAGTACTTC
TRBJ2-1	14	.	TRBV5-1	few	CASSRELAANEQFF	TGCGCCAGCAGCAGGGAGTTAGCGGCCAATGAGCAGTTCTTC
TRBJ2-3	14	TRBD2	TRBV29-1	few	CSVGTSGGYDTQYF	TGCAGCGTTGGGACTAGCGGGGGTTACGATACGCAGTATTTT
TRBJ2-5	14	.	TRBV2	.	CASSGEAGQETQYF	TGTGCCAGCAGTGGTGAGGCAGGGCAAGAGACCCAGTACTTC
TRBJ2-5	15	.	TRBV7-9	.	CASSLGLVGRETQYF	TGTGCCAGCAGCTTAGGTCTCGTAGGGCGAGAGACCCAGTACTTC
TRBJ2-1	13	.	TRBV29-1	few	CSARGTGDNEQFF	TGCAGCGCTAGGGGGACCGGGGACAATGAGCAGTTCTTC
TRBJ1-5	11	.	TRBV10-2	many	CASGSSQPQHF	TGCGCCAGCGGCAGTTCTCAGCCCCAGCATTTT
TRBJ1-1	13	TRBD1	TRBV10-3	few	CAIRGQGIAEAFF	TGTGCCATCAGGGGACAGGGCATAGCTGAAGCTTTCTTT
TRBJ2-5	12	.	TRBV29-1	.	CSVRKTEETQYF	TGCAGCGTTAGGAAGACTGAAGAGACCCAGTACTTC